The clone carrying this T cell receptor (beta chain) came up once. Its antigen is as yet unknown. CDR1 and CDR2 (germline): SNHLY, FYNNEI. The V gene end was trimmed by 4 bases and the J gene end by 2 bases; junction bases not matched to a gene: 11. The CDR3 consists of 16 residues. This record belongs to a study of shared clonotypes between healthy human individuals. Regarding the study as a whole: Inspection by rarefaction showed sorted-subset sequencing to be incomplete despite large depth. Lower generation probabilities were found for non-shared clonotypes than for those shared by all four donors.

Assay runs were performed at deep level. Clones were read by immunoSEQ multiplex PCR, and TCRdb kept only the in-frame ones, dropping some. This table holds about 2.1 million clones, 90% to 95% found once. The naive CD8 subset, CD45RO-negative cells positively selected for CCR7, excluded terminally differentiated effector memory CD45RA+ cells. The genes are TRBV2 and TRBJ2-7; TRBD1 matches 7 bases. The sequenced sample consisted of naive CD8+ T cells from PBMCs. The receptor was derived from a man between 18 and 29 years old in good health. Some clones in this sample may be carry-over from other donors' samples. DNA for the CDR3: TGTGCCAGCAGTGCCTCCCCGGTGGGACAGACCTACGAGCAGTACTTC. Amino acids: CASSASPVGQTYEQYF.